Listed below are T cell receptor beta chains from one sample, sequenced in a study of graft-versus-host responses after intestinal transplantation. Their antigens remain unidentified. The method was immunoSEQ multiplex PCR; TCRdb's version includes in-frame clones alone and lacks a portion of them. The table records about 85,000 clones, around 83% of them present only once. This sample comprised unstimulated CD4+ T cells sorted from spleen or lymph node cells, obtained before intestinal transplant. The source is a human donor who received an intestinal transplant. CDR3s leave out the opening cysteine and the closing phenylalanine or tryptophan. Fields, in order: J gene, V gene, CDR3 protein.

TRBJ2-7 TRBV28 ASSTRDRGGYEQY
TRBJ2-7 TRBV28 ASTASGGRLTYEQY
TRBJ1-1 TRBV6-5 ASSYGGPTMNTEAF
TRBJ2-7 TRBV5-4 ASSPGLGSYEQY
TRBJ2-1 TRBV19 ASREGGSGNEQF
TRBJ2-2 TRBV27 ASSFSVDTTGELF
TRBJ2-1 TRBV7-9 ASSKRGTSGNEQF
TRBJ2-5 TRBV5-1 ASSPAVAGVYEQY
TRBJ2-7 TRBV5-1 ASSLEYRGYEQY
TRBJ2-7 TRBV28 ASSLLIYEQY
TRBJ1-2 TRBV28 ASSSYRGTEGYT
TRBJ2-4 TRBV19 ASSGLLAGGPQNIQY
TRBJ2-1 TRBV5-6 ASNGLAGVNEQF
TRBJ2-2 TRBV6-5 ASTPRGDTGELF
TRBJ1-5 TRBV29-1 SVGTGGQPQH
TRBJ2-1 TRBV13 ASSLLGLLAGGIGYNEQF
TRBJ2-1 TRBV21-1 ASSNRDRVLGEQF
TRBJ2-5 TRBV5-1 ASSLRLAGGETQY
TRBJ1-6 TRBV5-4 ASATETKDSPLH
TRBJ2-1 TRBV4-2 ASSQVGLAGGYNEQF
TRBJ1-6 TRBV5-1 ASSPGTGGNNSPLH
TRBJ1-2 TRBV15 ATSGRTGLDGYT
TRBJ2-3 TRBV5-6 ASSLNLRTSTDTQY
TRBJ2-3 TRBV5-1 ASSIEAGGQFDTQY
TRBJ2-1 TRBV29-1 RAETGQGVNEQF
TRBJ2-7 TRBV7-3 ASSLTRPSGGKGSSHEQY
TRBJ1-6 TRBV6-6 ASSDRGYSPLH
TRBJ1-2 TRBV7-6 ASSLVFGDRRDYGYT
TRBJ1-1 TRBV2 ASSARTGGTNTEAF
TRBJ2-3 TRBV7-2 ASSSLGGISTDTQY
TRBJ2-7 TRBV5-1 ASSQPGGNPYEQY
TRBJ1-5 TRBV7-2 ASSLAGQGNQPQH
TRBJ1-2 TRBV5-4 ASSFGQRSYGYT
TRBJ2-5 TRBV5-4 ASSPPHPGTGVSETQY
TRBJ2-3 TRBV2 ASRPLGLRTDTQY
TRBJ1-4 TRBV27 ASSLSGSNEKLF
TRBJ2-3 TRBV7-3 ASSPLAGGDTQY
TRBJ2-2 TRBV6-1 ASSLLDLGELF
TRBJ2-1 TRBV15 ATSRSGSVNEQF
TRBJ1-4 TRBV6-6 ASSYRTADREKKLF
TRBJ2-2 TRBV4-1 ASSRNRGRGSTGELF
TRBJ2-1 TRBV5-1 ASSLPAAAGYNEQF
TRBJ1-2 TRBV4-1 ASSPLQTGPGYGYT
TRBJ2-3 TRBV7-2 ASSAYGDRSTDTQY
TRBJ2-5 TRBV2 ASSDLAGPWMETQY
TRBJ2-1 TRBV2 ASSTNRDNEQF
TRBJ1-5 TRBV5-1 ASSFNGGSDQPQH
TRBJ1-1 TRBV29-1 SVAGVSTEAF
TRBJ2-1 TRBV19 ASSASSGGRHNEQF
TRBJ2-7 TRBV5-1 ASSLIGVLYEQY
TRBJ2-7 TRBV28 ASRTGTLEQY
TRBJ2-7 TRBV18 ASSQSRDSSEQY
TRBJ1-5 TRBV11-2 ASSLVAGAAQPQH
TRBJ1-1 TRBV21-1 ASSKDRGLGDTEAF
TRBJ2-3 TRBV6-1 ASSELGTDTQY
TRBJ2-5 TRBV10-3 AISEEQKYQETQY
TRBJ2-1 TRBV7-6 ASSLVPGTGGHEQF
TRBJ2-7 TRBV7-9 ASSLQGFEQY
TRBJ2-6 TRBV7-8 ASSLAGLEFSGANVLT
TRBJ2-1 TRBV11-3 ASSLTHRDRQF